One and the same sample provided the 19 T cell receptor beta chains below, sequenced in a study of beta chain features in type 1 diabetes. As every portion of the isolated RNA was reverse transcribed, the sequencing read expressed TCRB transcripts. Assay: immunoSEQ multiplex PCR; the TCRdb copy retains only in-frame clones and omits some. The profile shows fewer than 500,000 clones, roughly 13% of them singletons. The source material was naive CD4+ T cells from blood. The receptors derive from a young man in good health.

The chain carries TRBV19 and TRBJ2-5; D possibly corresponds to TRBD1 (5 bases). The V gene lost 2 bases and the J gene lost 1 base, with 8 bases spanning the gap. In germline, CDR1 is LNHDA, CDR2 SQIVND (reference sequence). The CDR3 loop spans 14 amino acids. The CDR3 DNA follows: TGTGCCAGTAGTATATGGCAGGGCCAAGAGACCCAGTACTTC. This encodes CASSIWQGQETQYF. The complete variable domain, with remaining parts taken from reference TRBV19 and TRBJ2-5, reads DGGITQSPKYLFRKEGQNVTLSCEQNLNHDAMYWYRQDPGQGLRLIYYSQIVNDFQKGDIAEGYSVSREKKESFPLTVTSAQKNPTAFYLCASSIWQGQETQYFGPGTRLLVL.

This clone was detected only a few times. This rearrangement joins TRBV5-1 to TRBJ2-7, with D possibly being TRBD1 or TRBD2 (5 bases each). Germline assignment: CDR1 SGHRS and CDR2 YFSETQ. The V end was cut by 7 bases, the J end by 2 bases, with 13 bases between. The CDR3 extends over 13 amino acids. CDR3 sequence reads: CASRRWGTYEQYF. The CDR3 region has the DNA TGCGCCAGCCGCAGGTGGGGGACCTACGAGCAGTACTTC. The full variable domain, rest sourced from reference TRBV5-1 and TRBJ2-7, is KAGVTQTPRYLIKTRGQQVTLSCSPISGHRSVSWYQQTPGQGLQFLFEYFSETQRNKGNFPGRFSGRQFSNSRSEMNVSTLELGDSALYLCASRRWGTYEQYFGPGTRLTVT.

A word on this clone: The sample has other DNA sequences that encode this CDR3 too. The chain employs TRBV5-1 and TRBJ2-3; D gene ambiguous. The ends were cut back, 0 bases at V and 6 bases at J, with 5 bases in the middle. Germline assignment: CDR1 SGHRS and CDR2 YFSETQ. This CDR3 region has 12 residues. CDR3 nucleotides: TGCGCCAGCAGCTTGGCCGGGGATACGCAGTATTTT. Translating gives CASSLAGDTQYF.

This clone occurred a few times. CDR3 in amino acids: CSVASAAGGATEAFF. In DNA, the CDR3 is TGCAGCGTTGCGTCGGCTGCGGGGGGAGCCACTGAAGCTTTCTTT. This rearrangement joins TRBV29-1 to TRBJ1-1; TRBD1 might be the D (5 bases). Trimming left V 4 bases short and J 4 bases short, with 19 bases between. Germline V gene lookup returns CDR1 SQVTM and CDR2 ANQGSEA. This CDR3 comprises 15 residues.

This chain links TRBV30 with TRBJ2-5, with D possibly matching TRBD2 (6 bases). CDR3 length: 15 residues. V was shortened by 5 bases and J by 2 bases, with 18 bases between the two germline ends. Germline V lookup: CDR1 GTSNPN, CDR2 SVGIG (reference sequence). The CDR3 region has the DNA TGTGCCTGGGGCCGGGACTTTGGTCCTCAAGAGACCCAGTACTTC. Protein product: CAWGRDFGPQETQYF. The full variable domain, rest sourced from reference TRBV30 and TRBJ2-5, is SQTIHQWPATLVQPVGSPLSLECTVEGTSNPNLYWYRQAAGRGLQLLFYSVGIGQISSEVPQNLSASRPQDRQFILSSKKLLLSDSGFYLCAWGRDFGPQETQYFGPGTRLLVL.

This clone has only a few counts. V usage is TRBV15 and J usage is TRBJ2-4; tentatively, D is TRBD2 (6 bases). There are 16 residues in the CDR3. The germline gives CDR1 LNHNV, CDR2 YYDKDF (reference sequence). The V end lost 4 bases, the J end lost 5 bases, and 18 bases lay between the germline ends. The CDR3: CATSTWDRVAENIQYF. CDR3 DNA: TGTGCCACCAGCACCTGGGATAGAGTAGCGGAAAACATTCAGTACTTC.

This clone was counted between two and nine times. The chain is built from TRBV7-2 and TRBJ2-5; D is possibly TRBD1 or TRBD2 (5 bases each). The germline V gene has CDR1 SGHTA and CDR2 FQGNSA. V was clipped by 8 bases and J by 2 bases, with 9 bases between them. The CDR3 runs 12 residues. The CDR3 nucleotides are TGTGCCAGCGGGGGATTTCAAGAGACCCAGTACTTC. Its translation is CASGGFQETQYF.

In its sample, this clone was seen many times. The chain combines TRBV29-1 with TRBJ2-5; 8 bases align to TRBD1. Germline V gene lookup returns CDR1 SQVTM and CDR2 ANQGSEA. The CDR3 extends over 13 amino acids. After removal of 8 bases from V and 4 bases from J, the junction contained 9 bases not matched to a gene. The CDR3 nucleotides read TGCAGCTCATCAACAGGGGGAGGAGAGACCCAGTACTTC. It is translated as CSSSTGGGETQYF.

This clone was observed a handful of times. CDR3 bases: TGTGCCAGCAGCAGCGACCGTACGAACATTCAGTACTTC. This encodes CASSSDRTNIQYF. The chain uses TRBV7-8 and TRBJ2-4, with no clear D. The CDR3 length is 13 residues. With 5 bases removed from V and 7 bases from J, the gap between germline ends came to 12 bases. Germline values: CDR1 SGHVS, CDR2 FQNEAQ.

This clone was seen more than once but under ten times. In DNA, the CDR3 is TGCAGCGTTGAAGGGTCTTCCAGCCCCGGGGAGCTGTTTTTT. As protein: CSVEGSSSPGELFF. The J gene is TRBJ2-2, the V gene TRBV29-1; D remains unclear. The V end lost 1 base, the J end lost 6 bases, and 12 bases lay between the germline ends. The germline CDR1 and CDR2 sequences are SQVTM and ANQGSEA. The CDR3 totals 14 residues.

This clone came up a few times. J is TRBJ2-2 and V is TRBV7-2; D not resolved. Germline V lookup: CDR1 SGHTA, CDR2 FQGNSA. Trimming removed 4 bases from V and 4 bases from J, with 4 bases in between. The CDR3 runs to 12 residues. The CDR3 reads CASSSFTGELFF. CDR3 bases: TGTGCCAGCAGCTCCTTCACCGGGGAGCTGTTTTTT.

There are many counts of this clone. The chain joins TRBV14 to TRBJ2-1, with TRBD2 matching over 11 bases. This CDR3 spans 15 amino acids. J lost 3 bases, V lost 4 bases, and 2 bases had no gene match. The germline gives CDR1 SGHDN, CDR2 FVKESK. The CDR3 loop is CASSRLAGGYNEQFF. For the CDR3, the DNA is TGTGCCAGCAGCCGTCTAGCGGGGGGCTACAATGAGCAGTTCTTC.

Remarks on this clone: Other DNA sequences in the same sample also yield this CDR3. The V gene is TRBV20-1, the J gene TRBJ2-1; D is perhaps TRBD2 (5 bases). Germline-derived CDR1 and CDR2 are DFQATT and SNEGSKA (reference sequence). With 3 bases removed from V and 5 bases from J, the gap between germline ends came to 5 bases. This CDR3 is built from 11 residues. The CDR3 loop reads CSASGNNEQFF. Here the CDR3 DNA reads TGCAGTGCTAGCGGGAACAATGAGCAGTTCTTC.

In this sample, this clone turned up a few times. The chain has TRBV30 and TRBJ2-1, with 7 positions matching TRBD2. The CDR3 runs to 14 residues. V shed 2 bases and J 10 bases; nucleotides not matched to a gene: 11. The germline V gene encodes CDR1 GTSNPN and CDR2 SVGIG (reference sequence). The DNA for the CDR3 is TGTGCCTGGAGTCCTATTAGGGCCGGGGGGGAGCAGTTCTTC. Translation gives CAWSPIRAGGEQFF.

This clone was seen more than once but under ten times. The CDR3 here is CAWSVGGGTDTQYF. In nucleotides, the CDR3 is TGTGCCTGGAGTGTAGGCGGTGGAACAGATACGCAGTATTTT. The chain combines TRBV30 with TRBJ2-3; D gene unclear. Trimming removed 0 bases at V and 3 bases at J, with 10 bases between. This CDR3 has 14 amino acids. Germline CDR1 GTSNPN, CDR2 SVGIG (reference sequence).

This clone was counted only a few times. V is TRBV7-2 and J is TRBJ2-7; D ambiguous. Per the germline V gene, CDR1 is SGHTA and CDR2 is FQGNSA. V lost 1 base to trimming and J lost 1 base, with 11 bases between them. The CDR3 runs to 15 residues. The CDR3 bases are TGTGCCAGCAGCTTAGTATTTGGCAGGTCCTACGAGCAGTACGTC. Amino acid sequence: CASSLVFGRSYEQYV.

V and J are TRBV16 and TRBJ1-6, with TRBD1 matching 8 bases. CDR3 length: 15 amino acids. J gave up 10 bases and V 4 bases, and 9 bases lay outside the gene matches. Germline CDR1 and CDR2: KGHSY and FQNENV. The CDR3 loop reads CASSPGQGSRSPLHF. CDR3 nucleotides: TGTGCCAGCAGCCCTGGACAGGGATCCAGATCACCCCTCCACTTT. Full variable domain (outside the CDR3, taken from reference TRBV16 and TRBJ1-6): GEEVAQTPKHLVRGEGQKAKLYCAPIKGHSYVFWYQQVLKNEFKFLISFQNENVFDETGMPKERFSAKCLPNSPCSLEIQATKLEDSAVYFCASSPGQGSRSPLHFGNGTRLTVT.

This chain joins TRBV29-1 and TRBJ1-1; 7 positions agree with TRBD1. The germline V gene has CDR1 SQVTM and CDR2 ANQGSEA. The CDR3 loop spans 13 amino acids. V gave up 6 bases and J gave up 6 bases; unmatched junction bases: 10. The CDR3 is CSVDRHPPSEAFF. The CDR3 bases are TGCAGCGTGGACAGGCACCCGCCCTCTGAAGCTTTCTTT. The full variable domain, rest sourced from reference TRBV29-1 and TRBJ1-1, is SAVISQKPSRDICQRGTSLTIQCQVDSQVTMMFWYRQQPGQSLTLIATANQGSEATYESGFVIDKFPISRPNLTFSTLTVSNMSPEDSSIYLCSVDRHPPSEAFFGQGTRLTVV.

This clone was recorded a few times. V is TRBV4-1 and J is TRBJ1-3; the D is unclear. Per germline, CDR1 MGHRA and CDR2 YSYEKL. V was cut by 4 bases and J by 3 bases, with 13 bases left in between. The CDR3 runs 15 residues. As DNA, the CDR3 is TGCGCCAGCAGCCCCAGGAACACCGGTGGAAACACCATATATTTT. This encodes CASSPRNTGGNTIYF.